Detailed here is one T cell receptor beta chain. Its antigen is unknown. It has no much larger one-base neighbor in the sample; base qualities were not kept. TCRbeta CDR3 regions were sequenced with the immunoSEQ Assay. After extraction, genomic DNA underwent amplification by bias-controlled multiplex PCR, followed by high-throughput sequencing. As for the original processing: To quantify the absolute abundance of each unique TCRbeta CDR3 region, sequences were collapsed and filtered. T cell fraction was estimated by normalizing TCRbeta template counts to usable DNA, with usable DNA measured through amplification of reference genes found in all nucleated cells. Repertoire TCRs were annotated as SARS-CoV-2-specific by exact matching of V gene, CDR3 amino acid sequence and J gene to a known reactive TCR set. The reference SARS-CoV-2 TCR set came from MIRA and was filtered for enrichment in COVID-19-positive ImmuneCODE repertoires, removing public or cross-reactive TCRs. Based on the MIRA antigens, annotated TCRs were further analysed at the level of specific ORF or position within ORF. Breadth was defined as annotated unique rearrangements over total unique productive rearrangements; depth was the summed frequency of those rearrangements. TCR breadth was compared between groups using two-sided Wilcoxon rank-sum tests. TCRdb holds this immuneACCESS table with in-frame rearrangements only. Some clones are missing; in checked studies, unresolved V genes explain under half, and the rest has no known cause. D and trimming were read from the DNA, whereas the V and J calls and clone size are those reported in that table. A total of fewer than 800,000 clones appear in this sample, roughly 90% of them only once. Around 1.5% of the sample is held by the ten biggest clonotypes.

This entry is derived from a study of Ad26.COV2.S vaccination and SARS-CoV-2 variants (TCRdb year 2021). For the study in its entirety: Vaccine-arm donors came from COV1001, a multicentre, randomized, double-blind, placebo-controlled phase I-IIa trial of Ad26.COV2.S in healthy adults. Trial participants were randomized into five groups of five: low-dose or high-dose Ad26.COV2.S given once or twice, or placebo on both occasions. Sequencing of the TCRbeta repertoire served to evaluate the specificity and breadth of SARS-CoV-2-reactive T cell receptors following Ad26.COV2.S vaccination. The TCR-sequenced set comprised around 30 samples: some 20 Ad26.COV2.S vaccine recipients, 5 placebo recipients and 8 SARS-CoV-2 convalescent individuals. Blinding of investigators to trial group allocation was maintained during experiments and outcome assessment. Ad26.COV2.S was given intramuscularly at 5x10^10 or 1x10^11 viral particles, as a single shot or as two shots 56 days apart.

Sample treatment or condition, as interpreted from the label and publication: 15 to 20 received Ad26.COV2.S at low or high dose, single or two shots; several received placebo; per-sample allocation not given. For vaccine and placebo recipients, repertoires were sequenced using samples collected on day 63 after the first injection. Between 29 July and 7 August 2020, Cohort 1b enrolled 25 adults aged 18-55 years at one site in Boston, USA. Ad26.COV2.S was a replication-incompetent adenovirus type 26 vector expressing a prefusion-stabilized SARS-CoV-2 spike protein from the original Wuhan strain. Results and caveats for the whole study, not just this receptor: The study was not powered for comparison of responses between vaccine doses or regimens. Comparable non-spike TCR breadth was observed between vaccine and placebo recipients, consistent with only spike being contained in the vaccine. Substantial breadth of spike-specific CD8+ and CD4+ T cell responses was reported after vaccination. Spike-specific TCR breadth was higher in Ad26.COV2.S recipients than in placebo recipients (P = 0.0014). According to the authors, total T cell responses may have been underestimated by the TCR breadth and depth analyses.

The CDR3 covers 15 residues, taking in both the cysteine and the phenylalanine. The entry retains the CDR3 DNA only, 45 bases that are in frame from base 1. V is clipped by 1 base and J by 7 bases, and the sequence between their germline boundaries is 13 bases long. The germline V gene supplies CDR1 LGHNA and CDR2 YNFKEQ. The source of this sequence is a person aged 18-60 years who received the Ad26.COV2.S COVID-19 vaccine or a placebo. The chain employs TRBV4-2 and TRBJ2-2, and perhaps TRBD1 as D gene, on 5 matching bases. The starting material was peripheral blood, obtained in a trial of Ad26.COV2.S vaccine versus placebo. The DNA reads TGTGCCAGCAGCCAAGCGGCAGGGTTGGACGGGGAGCTGTTTTTT. This translates into CASSQAAGLDGELFF.